This T cell receptor beta chain derives from a study of PD-1 blockade in mismatch repair-deficient tumors. On the study more broadly: Enrolled about 2012-2016, patients had progressing, pretreated mismatch repair-deficient cancers of about a dozen types.

The CDR3 has 15 amino acids. V was clipped by 4 bases and J by 1 base, with 15 bases between them. In germline, CDR1 is SGHRS, CDR2 YFSETQ. Clones were sequenced by immunoSEQ multiplex PCR, and TCRdb holds only the in-frame ones, with some missing. The sample yields about 63,000 clones, more than 70% seen once. Sequencing used peripheral blood, obtained 52 weeks after starting pembrolizumab. This receptor was taken from an adult with mismatch repair-deficient cancer. V usage is TRBV5-1 and J usage is TRBJ2-7; weak D call: TRBD2 (5 bases). The CDR3 region has the DNA TGCGCCAGCAGCACAACGGAGGTCCGGTCCTACGAGCAGTACTTC. Its translation is CASSTTEVRSYEQYF.